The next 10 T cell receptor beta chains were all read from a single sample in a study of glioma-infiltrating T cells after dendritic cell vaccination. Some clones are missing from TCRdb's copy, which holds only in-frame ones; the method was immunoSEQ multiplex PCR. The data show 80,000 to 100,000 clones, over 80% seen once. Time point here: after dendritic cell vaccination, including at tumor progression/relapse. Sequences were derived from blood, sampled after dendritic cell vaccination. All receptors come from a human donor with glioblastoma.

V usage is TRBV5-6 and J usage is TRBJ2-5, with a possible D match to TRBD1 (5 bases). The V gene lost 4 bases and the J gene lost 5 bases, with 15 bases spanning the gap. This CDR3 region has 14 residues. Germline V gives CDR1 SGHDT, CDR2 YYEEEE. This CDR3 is CASSRAGIRETQYF. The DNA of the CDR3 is TGTGCCAGCAGCAGGGCAGGGATTCGGGAGACCCAGTACTTC.

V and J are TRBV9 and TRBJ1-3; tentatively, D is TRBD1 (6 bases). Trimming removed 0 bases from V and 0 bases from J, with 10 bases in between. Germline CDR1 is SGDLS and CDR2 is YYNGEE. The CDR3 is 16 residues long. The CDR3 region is CASSVGGGLSGNTIYF. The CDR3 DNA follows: TGTGCCAGCAGCGTAGGGGGGGGGCTCTCTGGAAACACCATATATTTT.

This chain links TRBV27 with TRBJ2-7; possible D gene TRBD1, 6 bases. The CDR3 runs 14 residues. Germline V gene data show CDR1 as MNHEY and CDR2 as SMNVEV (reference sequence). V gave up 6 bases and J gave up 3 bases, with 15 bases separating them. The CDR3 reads CASRVGGKGYEQYF. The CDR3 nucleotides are TGTGCCAGCAGGGTAGGGGGTAAGGGCTACGAGCAGTACTTC.

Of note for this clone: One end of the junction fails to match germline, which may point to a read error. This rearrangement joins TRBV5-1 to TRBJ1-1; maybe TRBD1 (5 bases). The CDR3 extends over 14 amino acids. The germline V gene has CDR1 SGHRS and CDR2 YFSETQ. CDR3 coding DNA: TGCGCCAGCAGCTTCACCCACGCGGGGACTGAAGATTTCTTT. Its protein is CASSFTHAGTEDFF.

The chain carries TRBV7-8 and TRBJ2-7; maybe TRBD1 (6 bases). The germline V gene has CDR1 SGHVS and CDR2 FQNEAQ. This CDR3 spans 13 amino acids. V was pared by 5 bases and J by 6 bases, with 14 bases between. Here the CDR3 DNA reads TGTGCCAGCAGCCCAGGGACATTCTCCGAGCAGTACTTC. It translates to CASSPGTFSEQYF.

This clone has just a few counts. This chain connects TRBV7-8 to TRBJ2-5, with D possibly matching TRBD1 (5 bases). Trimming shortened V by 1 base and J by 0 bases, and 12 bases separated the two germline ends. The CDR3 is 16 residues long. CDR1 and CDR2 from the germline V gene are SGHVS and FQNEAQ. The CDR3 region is CASSLGVGQHQETQYF. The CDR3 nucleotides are TGTGCCAGCAGCTTAGGGGTGGGGCAACACCAAGAGACCCAGTACTTC.

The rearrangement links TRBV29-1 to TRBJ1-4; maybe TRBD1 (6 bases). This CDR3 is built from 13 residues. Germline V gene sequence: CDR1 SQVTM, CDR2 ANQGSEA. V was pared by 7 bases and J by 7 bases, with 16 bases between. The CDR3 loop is CSGTGSIGEKLFF. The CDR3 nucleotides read TGCAGCGGCACAGGGTCAATTGGTGAAAAACTGTTTTTT. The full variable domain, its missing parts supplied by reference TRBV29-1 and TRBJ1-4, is SAVISQKPSRDICQRGTSLTIQCQVDSQVTMMFWYRQQPGQSLTLIATANQGSEATYESGFVIDKFPISRPNLTFSTLTVSNMSPEDSSIYLCSGTGSIGEKLFFGSGTQLSVL.

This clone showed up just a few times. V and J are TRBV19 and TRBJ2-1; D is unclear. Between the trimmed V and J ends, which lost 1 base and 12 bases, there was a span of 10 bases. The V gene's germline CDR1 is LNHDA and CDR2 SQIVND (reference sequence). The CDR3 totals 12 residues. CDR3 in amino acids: CASSIVGRLQFF. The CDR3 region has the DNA TGTGCCAGTAGTATAGTTGGCAGGCTGCAGTTCTTC.

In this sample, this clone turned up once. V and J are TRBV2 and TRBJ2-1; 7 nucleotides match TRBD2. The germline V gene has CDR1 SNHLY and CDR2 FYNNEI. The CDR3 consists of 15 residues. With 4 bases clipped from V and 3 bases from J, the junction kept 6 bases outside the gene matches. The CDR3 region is CASSVSRGGYNEQFF. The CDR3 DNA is TGTGCCAGCAGTGTATCCCGCGGGGGCTACAATGAGCAGTTCTTC.

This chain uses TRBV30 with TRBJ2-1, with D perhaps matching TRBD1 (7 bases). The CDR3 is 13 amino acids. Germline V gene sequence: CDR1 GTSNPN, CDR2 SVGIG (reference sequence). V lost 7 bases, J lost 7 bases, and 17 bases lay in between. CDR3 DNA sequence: TGTGCCTCGAAGGGGGCGGGGCCGAATGAGCAGTTCTTC. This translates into CASKGAGPNEQFF.